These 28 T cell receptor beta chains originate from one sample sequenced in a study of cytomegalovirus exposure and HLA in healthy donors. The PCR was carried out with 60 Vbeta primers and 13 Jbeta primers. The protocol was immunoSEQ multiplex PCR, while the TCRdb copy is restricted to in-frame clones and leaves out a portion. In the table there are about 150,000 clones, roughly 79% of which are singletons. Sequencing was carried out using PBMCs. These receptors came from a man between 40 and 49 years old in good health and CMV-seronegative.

The CDR3 loop is CASSEPGVYGYTF. The CDR3 DNA follows: TGTGCCAGCAGTGAACCGGGTGTATATGGCTACACCTTC. This chain links TRBV25-1 with TRBJ1-2; D not resolved. The CDR3 covers 13 residues. V dropped 2 bases and J dropped 5 bases, with 9 bases sitting between them. CDR1 and CDR2 from the germline V gene are MGHDK and SYGVNS.

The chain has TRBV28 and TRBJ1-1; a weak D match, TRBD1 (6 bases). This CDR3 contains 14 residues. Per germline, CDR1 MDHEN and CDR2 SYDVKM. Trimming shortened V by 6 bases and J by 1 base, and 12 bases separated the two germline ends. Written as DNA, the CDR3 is TGTGCCAGCAGCCCAGACAGGTCGAACACTGAAGCTTTCTTT. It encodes CASSPDRSNTEAFF.

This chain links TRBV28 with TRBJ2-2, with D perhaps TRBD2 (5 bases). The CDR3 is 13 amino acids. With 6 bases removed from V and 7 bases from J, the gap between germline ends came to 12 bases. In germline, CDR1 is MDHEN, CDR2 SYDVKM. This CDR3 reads CASSFGVNGELFF. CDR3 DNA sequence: TGTGCCAGCAGCTTCGGGGTTAACGGGGAGCTGTTTTTT.

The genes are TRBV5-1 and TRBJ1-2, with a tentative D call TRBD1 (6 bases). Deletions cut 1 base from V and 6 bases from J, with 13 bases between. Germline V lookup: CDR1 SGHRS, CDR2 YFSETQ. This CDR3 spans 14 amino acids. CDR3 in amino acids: CASSLTTGTDGYTF. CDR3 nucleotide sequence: TGCGCCAGCAGCTTGACGACAGGTACGGATGGCTACACCTTC.

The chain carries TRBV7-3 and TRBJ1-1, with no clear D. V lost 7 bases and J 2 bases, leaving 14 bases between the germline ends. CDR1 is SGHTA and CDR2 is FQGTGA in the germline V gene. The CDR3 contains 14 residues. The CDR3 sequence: CASKGRSTNTEAFF. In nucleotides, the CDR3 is TGTGCCAGCAAAGGGAGGAGTACAAACACTGAAGCTTTCTTT.

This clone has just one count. Written as DNA, the CDR3 is TGCGCCAGCAGCCAAGGACTAGCTTCCGGTGACGAGCAGTACTTC. It encodes CASSQGLASGDEQYF. The chain combines TRBV4-1 with TRBJ2-7; 7 positions match TRBD2. The CDR3 consists of 15 residues. Trimming at V came to 1 base and at J to 5 bases, leaving 8 bases not matched to a gene. The germline V gene encodes CDR1 MGHRA and CDR2 YSYEKL.

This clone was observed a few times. CDR3 loop: CASSLKQGAQSGANVLTF. CDR3 nucleotide sequence: TGCGCCAGCAGCTTAAAACAGGGGGCGCAGTCTGGGGCCAACGTCCTGACTTTC. V usage is TRBV5-1 and J usage is TRBJ2-6, with 9 bases fitting TRBD1. V shed 2 bases and J 1 base; nucleotides not matched to a gene: 7. Germline-derived CDR1 and CDR2 are SGHRS and YFSETQ. CDR3 length equals 18 residues.

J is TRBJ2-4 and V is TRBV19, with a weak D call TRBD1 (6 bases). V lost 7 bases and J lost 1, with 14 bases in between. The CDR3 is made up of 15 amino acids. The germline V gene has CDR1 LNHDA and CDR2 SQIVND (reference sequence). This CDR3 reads CASTLQGSAKNIQYF. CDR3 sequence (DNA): TGTGCCAGTACCTTACAGGGCTCCGCCAAAAACATTCAGTACTTC. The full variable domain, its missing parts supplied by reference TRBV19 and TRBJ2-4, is DGGITQSPKYLFRKEGQNVTLSCEQNLNHDAMYWYRQDPGQGLRLIYYSQIVNDFQKGDIAEGYSVSREKKESFPLTVTSAQKNPTAFYLCASTLQGSAKNIQYFGAGTRLSVL.

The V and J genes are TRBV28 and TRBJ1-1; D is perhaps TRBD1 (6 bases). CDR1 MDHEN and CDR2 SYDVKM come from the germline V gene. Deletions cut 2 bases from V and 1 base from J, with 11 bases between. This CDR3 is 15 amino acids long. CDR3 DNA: TGTGCCAGCAGTTTAAGGGGGTACGGGAACACTGAAGCTTTCTTT. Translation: CASSLRGYGNTEAFF.

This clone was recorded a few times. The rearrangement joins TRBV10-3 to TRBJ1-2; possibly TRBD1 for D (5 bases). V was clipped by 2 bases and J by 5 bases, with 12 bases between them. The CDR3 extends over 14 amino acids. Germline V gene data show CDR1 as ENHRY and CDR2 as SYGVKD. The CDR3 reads CAISEGQGTYGYTF. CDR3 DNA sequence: TGTGCCATCAGTGAGGGACAAGGAACTTATGGCTACACCTTC.

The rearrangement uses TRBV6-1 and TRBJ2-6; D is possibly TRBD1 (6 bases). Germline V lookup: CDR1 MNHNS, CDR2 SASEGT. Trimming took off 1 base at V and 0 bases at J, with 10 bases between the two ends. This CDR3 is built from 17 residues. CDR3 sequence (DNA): TGTGCCAGCAGTGAAGTTCAAGGGGGCTCTGGGGCCAACGTCCTGACTTTC. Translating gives CASSEVQGGSGANVLTF.

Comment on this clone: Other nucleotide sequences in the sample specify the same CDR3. The CDR3 bases are TGTGCCAGCAGTCTAGAAAGGGGTCAGCCCCAGCATTTT. Amino acids: CASSLERGQPQHF. The V and J genes are TRBV27 and TRBJ1-5, with D maybe TRBD1 (5 bases). V was shortened by 5 bases and J by 6 bases, with 11 bases between the two germline ends. Per germline, CDR1 MNHEY and CDR2 SMNVEV (reference sequence). The CDR3 has 13 residues.

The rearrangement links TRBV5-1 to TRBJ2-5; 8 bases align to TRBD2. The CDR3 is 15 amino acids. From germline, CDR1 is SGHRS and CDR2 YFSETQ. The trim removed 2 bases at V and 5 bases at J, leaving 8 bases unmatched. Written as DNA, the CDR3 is TGCGCCAGCAGCTTTGGCCAGCGGGAGCGGGAGACCCAGTACTTC. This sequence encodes CASSFGQRERETQYF.

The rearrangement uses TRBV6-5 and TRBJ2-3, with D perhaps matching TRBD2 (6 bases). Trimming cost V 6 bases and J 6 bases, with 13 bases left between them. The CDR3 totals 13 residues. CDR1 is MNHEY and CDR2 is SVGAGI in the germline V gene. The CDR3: CASRQGGTDTQYF. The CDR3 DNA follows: TGTGCCAGCAGGCAGGGCGGGACGGATACGCAGTATTTT.

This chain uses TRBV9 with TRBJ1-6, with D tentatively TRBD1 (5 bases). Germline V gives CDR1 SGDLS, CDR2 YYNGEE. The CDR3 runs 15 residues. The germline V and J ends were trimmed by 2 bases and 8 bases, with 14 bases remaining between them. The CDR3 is CASSVDSSGHSPLHF. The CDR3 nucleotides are TGTGCCAGCAGCGTTGATTCTTCAGGGCATTCACCCCTCCACTTT.

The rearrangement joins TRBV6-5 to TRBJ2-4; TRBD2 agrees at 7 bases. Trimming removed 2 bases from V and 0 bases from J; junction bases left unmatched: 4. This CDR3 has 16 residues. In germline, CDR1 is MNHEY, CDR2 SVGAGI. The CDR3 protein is CASSYGREGAKNIQYF. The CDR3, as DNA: TGTGCCAGCAGTTACGGGAGGGAAGGAGCCAAAAACATTCAGTACTTC.

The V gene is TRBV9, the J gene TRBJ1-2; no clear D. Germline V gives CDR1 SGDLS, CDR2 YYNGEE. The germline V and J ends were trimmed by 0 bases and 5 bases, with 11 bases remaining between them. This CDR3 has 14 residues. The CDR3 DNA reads TGTGCCAGCAGCGTAGAAGTCGTAGCGTATGGCTACACCTTC. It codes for CASSVEVVAYGYTF. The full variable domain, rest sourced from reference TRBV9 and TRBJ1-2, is DSGVTQTPKHLITATGQRVTLRCSPRSGDLSVYWYQQSLDQGLQFLIQYYNGEERAKGNILERFSAQQFPDLHSELNLSSLELGDSALYFCASSVEVVAYGYTFGSGTRLTVV.

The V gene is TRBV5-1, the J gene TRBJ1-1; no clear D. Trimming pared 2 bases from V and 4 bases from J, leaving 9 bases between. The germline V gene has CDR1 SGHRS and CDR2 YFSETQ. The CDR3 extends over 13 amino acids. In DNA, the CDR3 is TGCGCCAGCAGCTTAGGACTGAGCACTGAAGCTTTCTTT. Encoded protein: CASSLGLSTEAFF.

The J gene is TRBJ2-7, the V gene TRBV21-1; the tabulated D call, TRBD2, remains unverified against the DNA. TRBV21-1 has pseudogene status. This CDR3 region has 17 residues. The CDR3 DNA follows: TGTGCCAGCAGCGCCGGGACTCCAGACCCCTTAACGTACGAGCAGTACGTC. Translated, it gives CASSAGTPDPLTYEQYV.

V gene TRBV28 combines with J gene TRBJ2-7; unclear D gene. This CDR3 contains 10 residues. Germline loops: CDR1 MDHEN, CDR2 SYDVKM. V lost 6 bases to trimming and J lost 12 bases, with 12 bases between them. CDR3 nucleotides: TGTGCCAGCAGATCGGATTCGAGGTACGTC. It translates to CASRSDSRYV.

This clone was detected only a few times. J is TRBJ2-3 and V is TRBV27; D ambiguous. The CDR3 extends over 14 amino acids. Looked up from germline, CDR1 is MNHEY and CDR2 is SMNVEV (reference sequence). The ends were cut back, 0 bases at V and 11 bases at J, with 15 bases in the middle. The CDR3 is CASSLSRSDTGQYF. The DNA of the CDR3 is TGTGCCAGCAGTTTATCCCGCAGTGATACGGGGCAGTATTTT.

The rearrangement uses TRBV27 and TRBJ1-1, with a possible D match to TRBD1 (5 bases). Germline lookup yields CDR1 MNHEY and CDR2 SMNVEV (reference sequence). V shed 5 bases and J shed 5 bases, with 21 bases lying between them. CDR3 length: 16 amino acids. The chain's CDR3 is CASSPSAGPRQTEAFF. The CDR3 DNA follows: TGTGCCAGCAGTCCCTCAGCGGGACCAAGGCAGACTGAAGCTTTCTTT.

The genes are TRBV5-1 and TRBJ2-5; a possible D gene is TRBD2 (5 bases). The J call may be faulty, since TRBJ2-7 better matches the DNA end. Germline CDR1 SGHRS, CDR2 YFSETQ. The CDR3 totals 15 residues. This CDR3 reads CASSLAFGGAYEQYF. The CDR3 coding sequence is TGCGCCAGCAGCTTGGCCTTTGGAGGAGCCTACGAGCAGTACTTC.

CDR3 coding DNA: TGCGCCAGCAGCTTAGACAGGCTCTACGAGCAGTACTTC. This sequence encodes CASSLDRLYEQYF. The rearrangement uses TRBV5-1 and TRBJ2-7, with D perhaps TRBD1 (6 bases). The CDR3 is 13 residues long. Trimming left V 2 bases short and J 3 bases short, with 9 bases between. Germline V CDR1 and CDR2: SGHRS, YFSETQ.

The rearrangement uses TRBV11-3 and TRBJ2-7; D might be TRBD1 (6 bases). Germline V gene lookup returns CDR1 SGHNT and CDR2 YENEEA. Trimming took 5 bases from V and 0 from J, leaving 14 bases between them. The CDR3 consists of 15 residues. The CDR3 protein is CASSLGQFPSYEQYV. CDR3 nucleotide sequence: TGTGCCAGCAGCCTCGGACAGTTCCCCTCCTACGAGCAGTACGTC.

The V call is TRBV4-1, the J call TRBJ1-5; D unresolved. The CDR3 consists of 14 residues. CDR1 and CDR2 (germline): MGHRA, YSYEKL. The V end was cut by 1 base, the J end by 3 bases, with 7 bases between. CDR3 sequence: CASSQGRINQPQHF. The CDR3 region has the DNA TGCGCCAGCAGCCAAGGCAGAATCAATCAGCCCCAGCATTTT.

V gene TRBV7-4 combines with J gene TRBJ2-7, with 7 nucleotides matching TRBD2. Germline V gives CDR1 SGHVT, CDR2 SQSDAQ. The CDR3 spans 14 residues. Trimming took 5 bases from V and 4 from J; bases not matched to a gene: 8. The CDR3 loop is CASSRTSRRYEQYV. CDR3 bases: TGTGCCAGCAGCCGGACTAGTAGGAGATACGAGCAGTACGTC.

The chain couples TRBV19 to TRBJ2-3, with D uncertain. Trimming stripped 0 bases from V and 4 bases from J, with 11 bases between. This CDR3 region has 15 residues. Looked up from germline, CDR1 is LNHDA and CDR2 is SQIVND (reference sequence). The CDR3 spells CASSIDNSRADTQYF. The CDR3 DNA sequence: TGTGCCAGTAGTATAGATAATTCTAGAGCAGATACGCAGTATTTT.